This T cell receptor beta chain was sequenced for a study of T cells after posttransplantation cyclophosphamide. This clone showed up many times. Its antigen is undetermined. Profiled with immunoSEQ multiplex PCR; TCRdb holds only in-frame clones, not every one. The specimen has about 24,000 clones, none found just once. Study outcomes and limitations: Blood and skin or GI T cell repertoires showed limited TRB overlap. Donor CD8+ memory clones often dominated recipient blood repertoires at later times.

This clonotype originated in a woman between 50 and 59 years old in good health, CMV-negative, and a related stem cell transplant donor. The sequenced sample was PBMCs.

The CDR3 protein is CASSGSATSYEQYF. The CDR3 DNA sequence: TGTGCCAGCAGTGGGTCTGCTACTTCCTACGAGCAGTACTTC. V gene TRBV2 combines with J gene TRBJ2-7; no definite D call. The CDR3 has 14 residues. V was pared by 4 bases and J by 1 base, with 11 bases between. Germline V lookup: CDR1 SNHLY, CDR2 FYNNEI.